The subject of this entry is one T cell receptor beta chain. This record comes from a study of blood T cell repertoires in COVID-19. Study-wide background: T cells, B-cell-depleted T cells, or PBMCs supplied cDNA or gDNA.

This CDR3 is built from 13 residues. The V gene's germline CDR1 is SEHNR and CDR2 FQNEAQ (reference sequence). V was cut by 5 bases and J by 5 bases, with 12 bases left in between. Original processing notes: By means of reference gene primer amplification, nucleated cell counts were estimated. Produced via immunoSEQ multiplex PCR; TCRdb's table is partial and in-frame only. V and J calls and clone size are given by that table; D and trimming were obtained from the DNA. The table lists 140,000 to 150,000 clones, approximately 80% of them singletons. The sample taken for sequencing was peripheral blood. The TCR sequence derives from a woman in her thirties or forties with active or convalescent COVID-19. The V call is TRBV7-9, the J call TRBJ1-1, with D perhaps matching TRBD1 (6 bases). The CDR3 protein is CASSGLGGTEAFF. DNA for the CDR3: TGTGCCAGCAGCGGGCTAGGGGGAACTGAAGCTTTCTTT.